Each of the 27 T cell receptor beta chains below was sequenced from the same sample in a study of CXCR3-negative and CXCR3-positive naive CD8 T cells. Overall study results and limits: Researchers report that CXCR3-positive naive cells carry more hydrophobic TRB CDR3s than CXCR3-negative naive cells.

Their specific antigens are unknown. The TRB cDNA libraries were prepared by 5' RACE with UMI labels. TCRdb re-called the 5' RACE reads and shows each CDR3 protein once, DNA omitted. Its table records about 92,000 distinct CDR3 sequences. What was sequenced was naive CXCR3+ CD8+ T cells from blood. As for subset: CD45RO-CCR7+CD27+CD95- naive CD8+ T cells expressing CXCR3 (TNR3+). These receptors all stem from a human donor in good health. Some clones in this sample may be carry-over from other donors' samples.

The gene calls are TRBV12-3 or TRBV12-4 and TRBJ2-7; the TCRdb D gene call, TRBD1, has no DNA to confirm it. CDR3 length equals 15 residues. The CDR3 protein is CASSLSPSPEGEQYF.

This chain links TRBV2 with TRBJ2-1. The CDR3 is 13 amino acids. CDR1 and CDR2 from the germline V gene are SNHLY and FYNNEI. CDR3 residues: CASSEGAYNEQFF.

The chain combines TRBV28 with TRBJ1-2. The germline CDR1 and CDR2 sequences are MDHEN and SYDVKM. The CDR3 has 12 amino acids. CDR3 amino acids: CASSCGSNGYTF.

The chain couples TRBV15 to TRBJ2-3; TCRdb proposes TRBD1, but this gene call is untestable without DNA. The CDR3 covers 15 residues. Germline CDR1 reads LNHNV; CDR2 reads YYDKDF (reference sequence). The CDR3 loop reads CATSREMDSLDTQYF. Looking up the rest from reference TRBV15 and TRBJ2-3 gives the full variable domain: DAMVIQNPRYQVTQFGKPVTLSCSQTLNHNVMYWYQQKSSQAPKLLFHYYDKDFNNEADTPDNFQSRRPNTSFCFLDIRSPGLGDTAMYLCATSREMDSLDTQYFGPGTRLTVL.

V is TRBV20-1 and J is TRBJ2-7; the TCRdb call, TRBD1, lacks DNA for checking. Per germline, CDR1 DFQATT and CDR2 SNEGSKA (reference sequence). The CDR3 is 13 amino acids. This CDR3 reads CSAATGGSWEQYF.

The V and J genes are TRBV4-1 and TRBJ2-5. This CDR3 comprises 16 residues. CDR1 is MGHRA, CDR2 YSYEKL, per germline. The CDR3 region is CASSQVSSRVMKTQYF.

This rearrangement joins TRBV29-1 to TRBJ2-1; TCRdb selects TRBD1, and the lack of DNA leaves this call unchecked. The CDR3 consists of 15 residues. From germline, CDR1 is SQVTM and CDR2 ANQGSEA. This CDR3 is CSVGRSGGPYNEQFF.

The CDR3 reads CASSSEVPTRTQYF. The genes are TRBV6-5 and TRBJ2-5. The CDR3 sequence is 14 residues long. The germline V gene has CDR1 MNHEY and CDR2 SVGAGI.

The chain employs TRBV27 and TRBJ2-7; TCRdb outputs TRBD2, but without DNA this stays unchecked. The V gene's germline CDR1 is MNHEY and CDR2 SMNVEV (reference sequence). This CDR3 is 15 amino acids long. CDR3 sequence: CASSWAGDPSYEQYF.

This sequence joins TRBV29-1 and TRBJ2-3; TCRdb's assignment of TRBD2 cannot be checked, as there is no DNA. The CDR3 totals 13 residues. Germline-derived CDR1 and CDR2 are SQVTM and ANQGSEA. CDR3 residues: CRVAGGGTDTQYF.

The CDR3 is CASSLASGGYNEQFF. The chain joins TRBV7-6 to TRBJ2-1; no DNA is available, so the TRBD2 call from TCRdb remains unchecked. Germline CDR1 and CDR2: SGHVS and FNYEAQ. This CDR3 comprises 15 residues.

The rearrangement uses TRBV28 and TRBJ1-4; the TCRdb call, TRBD1, lacks DNA for checking. From germline, CDR1 is MDHEN and CDR2 SYDVKM. The CDR3 is 16 residues long. The chain's CDR3 is CASSLGKGFTNEKLFF.

The rearrangement joins TRBV2 to TRBJ1-1. The CDR3 sequence is 13 residues long. Germline V gene lookup returns CDR1 SNHLY and CDR2 FYNNEI. CDR3 region: CASDLGRHTEAFF.

V gene TRBV7-9 combines with J gene TRBJ2-7; TCRdb's assignment of TRBD1 cannot be checked, as there is no DNA. CDR1 is SEHNR and CDR2 is FQNEAQ in the germline V gene (reference sequence). The CDR3 extends over 15 amino acids. The CDR3 here is CASSQESGTTYEQYF. Filled out from reference TRBV7-9 and TRBJ2-7, the complete variable domain reads DTGVSQNPRHKITKRGQNVTFRCDPISEHNRLYWYRQTLGQGPEFLTYFQNEAQLEKSRLLSDRFSAERPKGSFSTLEIQRTEQGDSAMYLCASSQESGTTYEQYFGPGTRLTVT.

The chain has TRBV7-9 and TRBJ1-2. The CDR3 length is 15 residues. In germline, CDR1 is SEHNR, CDR2 FQNEAQ (reference sequence). This CDR3 reads CASSLQDPPNYGYTF.

The rearrangement links TRBV7-9 to TRBJ1-1. The CDR3 runs 16 residues. Germline V CDR1 and CDR2: SEHNR, FQNEAQ (reference sequence). The CDR3 sequence is CASSSWDYTLNTEAFF.

The CDR3 sequence: CASSPGNWQPQHF. The J gene is TRBJ1-5, the V gene TRBV18. The CDR3 runs to 13 residues. CDR1 and CDR2 (germline): KGHSH, LQKENI.

The rearrangement links TRBV6-5 to TRBJ2-1. The germline V gene encodes CDR1 MNHEY and CDR2 SVGAGI. The CDR3 has 16 amino acids. CDR3 protein: CASSVSGISTYNEQFF.

This chain uses TRBV14 with TRBJ1-2; there is no DNA to check the TCRdb D call of TRBD1. CDR3 length: 15 amino acids. Germline loops: CDR1 SGHDN, CDR2 FVKESK. The CDR3 sequence: CASSQDPGHGDGYTF.

This chain links TRBV6-2 or TRBV6-3 with TRBJ2-7. CDR1 and CDR2 from the germline V gene are MNHEY and SVGEGT. The CDR3 sequence is 11 residues long. The CDR3 region is CASMASYEQYF.

The chain recombines TRBV2 with TRBJ2-1; TCRdb selects TRBD1, and the lack of DNA leaves this call unchecked. This CDR3 comprises 13 residues. Germline lookup yields CDR1 SNHLY and CDR2 FYNNEI. This chain's CDR3 is CASMGHPNNEQFF.

V gene TRBV15 combines with J gene TRBJ2-1; there is no DNA to check the TCRdb D call of TRBD2. The CDR3 runs to 12 residues. From germline, CDR1 is LNHNV and CDR2 YYDKDF (reference sequence). The CDR3 region is CATSRASVEQFF.

V usage is TRBV6-1 and J usage is TRBJ1-6. This CDR3 is built from 17 residues. The germline V gene encodes CDR1 MNHNS and CDR2 SASEGT. This CDR3 reads CASSEAAGTSYNSPLHF.

This chain links TRBV7-8 with TRBJ2-2; TCRdb outputs TRBD1, but without DNA this stays unchecked. The CDR3 is 15 amino acids. Germline lookup yields CDR1 SGHVS and CDR2 FQNEAQ. This CDR3 is CASSLVGTGTGELFF.

Here the CDR3 reads CASTSGLGYTDTQYF. V usage is TRBV12-3 or TRBV12-4 and J usage is TRBJ2-3; TCRdb's assignment of TRBD2 cannot be checked, as there is no DNA. The CDR3 extends over 15 amino acids.

The gene calls are TRBV7-9 and TRBJ1-2; TCRdb returns TRBD1, unconfirmable since there is no DNA. Germline assignment: CDR1 SEHNR and CDR2 FQNEAQ (reference sequence). CDR3 size: 13 residues. The CDR3 loop is CASSSRQDYGYTF. Full variable domain (rest looked up from reference TRBV7-9 and TRBJ1-2): DTGVSQNPRHKITKRGQNVTFRCDPISEHNRLYWYRQTLGQGPEFLTYFQNEAQLEKSRLLSDRFSAERPKGSFSTLEIQRTEQGDSAMYLCASSSRQDYGYTFGSGTRLTVV.

CDR3 in amino acids: CASSQDRGDEPQHF. The chain couples TRBV4-2 to TRBJ1-5; TCRdb lists TRBD1, though no DNA is available to test this call. Germline V gene lookup returns CDR1 LGHNA and CDR2 YNFKEQ. CDR3 length: 14 amino acids.